This TCR beta chain was profiled in a study of cytomegalovirus exposure and HLA in healthy donors. Notes on the study in general: There were around 160 TCR beta chains listed as cytomegalovirus-associated. Cytomegalovirus status was reportedly diagnosed by the classifier with high sensitivity and specificity. A few CMV-associated chains were confirmed in vitro to be specific for CMV antigens.

Assay: immunoSEQ multiplex PCR; the TCRdb copy retains only in-frame clones and omits some. Of around 73,000 clones detected, about 90% appear once; the ten largest clones hold about 3.8%. CDR1 SEHNR and CDR2 FQNEAQ come from the germline V gene (reference sequence). The CDR3 has 18 residues. The trim removed 1 base at V and 2 bases at J, leaving 12 bases unmatched. These donors were members of the roughly 120-subject validation cohort, a group separate from the approximately 670-subject first cohort. As to this clone: What it recognizes is unknown.

The clonotype was recovered from a woman younger than 30 in good health and CMV-seropositive. V is TRBV7-9 and J is TRBJ2-3; 7 nucleotides line up with TRBD2. Sequencing input: PBMCs. The CDR3 sequence is CASSLGSGLAEFTDTQYF. The CDR3 DNA reads as TGTGCCAGCAGCTTAGGGTCGGGGCTAGCGGAATTCACAGATACGCAGTATTTT.